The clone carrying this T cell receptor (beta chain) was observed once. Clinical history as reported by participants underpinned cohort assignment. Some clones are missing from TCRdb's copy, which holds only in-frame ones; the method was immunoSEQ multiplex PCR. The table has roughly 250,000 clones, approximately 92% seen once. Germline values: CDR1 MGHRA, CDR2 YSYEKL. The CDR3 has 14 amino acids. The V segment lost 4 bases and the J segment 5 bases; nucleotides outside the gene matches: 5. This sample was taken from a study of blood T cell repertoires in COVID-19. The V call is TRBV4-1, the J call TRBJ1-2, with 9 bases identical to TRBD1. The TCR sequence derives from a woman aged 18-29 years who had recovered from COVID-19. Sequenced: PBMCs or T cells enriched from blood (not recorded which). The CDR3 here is CASSRRDRDYGYTF. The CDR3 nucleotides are TGCGCCAGCAGCCGCCGGGACAGGGATTATGGCTACACCTTC.